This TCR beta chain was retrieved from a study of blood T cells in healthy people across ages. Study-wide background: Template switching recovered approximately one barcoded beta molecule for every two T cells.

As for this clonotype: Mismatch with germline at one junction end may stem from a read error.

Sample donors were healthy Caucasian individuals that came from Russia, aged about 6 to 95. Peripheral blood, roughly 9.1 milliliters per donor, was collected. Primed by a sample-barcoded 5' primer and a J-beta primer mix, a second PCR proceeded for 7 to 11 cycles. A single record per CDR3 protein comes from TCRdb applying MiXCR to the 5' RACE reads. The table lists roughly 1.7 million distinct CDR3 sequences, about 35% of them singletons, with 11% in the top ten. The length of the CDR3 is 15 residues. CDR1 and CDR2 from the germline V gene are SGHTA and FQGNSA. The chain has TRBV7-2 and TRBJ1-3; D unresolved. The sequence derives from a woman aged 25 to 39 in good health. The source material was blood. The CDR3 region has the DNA TGTGCCAGCAGCCCCTTTTCGTGGTTTGGAACCACCATATATTTT. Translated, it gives CASSPFSWFGTTIYF.